These 11 T cell receptor beta chains were all obtained from the same sample, sequenced in a study of blood T cell repertoires in COVID-19. Libraries were prepared by immunoSEQ multiplex PCR; TCRdb keeps only in-frame clonotypes and omits some of them. In the table there are about 21,000 clones, roughly 86% of which are singletons. Sequencing used peripheral blood. These receptors were obtained from a human donor in a cohort sampled during active COVID-19.

This clone was found a few times. The rearrangement links TRBV12-5 to TRBJ1-5, with 9 bases lining up with TRBD1. The CDR3 extends over 13 amino acids. Germline lookup yields CDR1 LGHNT and CDR2 FRNRAP. Trimming cost V 6 bases and J 4 bases; bases outside gene matches: 1. The CDR3 here is CASGTGGNQPQHF. The DNA of the CDR3 is TGTGCTAGTGGGACAGGGGGTAATCAGCCCCAGCATTTT.

This rearrangement joins TRBV2 to TRBJ2-3, with 8 bases lining up with TRBD1. In germline, CDR1 is SNHLY, CDR2 FYNNEI. Trimming cost V 8 bases and J 2 bases; bases outside gene matches: 18. The CDR3 has 18 residues. The CDR3 DNA reads TGTGCCAGCCAGTCTAGACAGGGGACGGGGACCTTCACAGATACGCAGTATTTT. Translating gives CASQSRQGTGTFTDTQYF.

This clone was observed a few times. The chain employs TRBV7-9 and TRBJ1-5, with D possibly matching TRBD1 (5 bases). V lost 8 bases and J lost 2, with 10 bases in between. The CDR3 has 13 amino acids. The germline gives CDR1 SEHNR, CDR2 FQNEAQ (reference sequence). This CDR3 reads CASAAGGNQPQHF. The CDR3 DNA reads TGTGCCAGCGCCGCGGGGGGCAATCAGCCCCAGCATTTT.

The table lists this clone with a count of one. The J gene is TRBJ1-1, the V gene TRBV5-1; D might be TRBD1 (6 bases). Trimming took 1 base from V and 4 from J, leaving 11 bases between them. The germline V gene encodes CDR1 SGHRS and CDR2 YFSETQ. The CDR3 spans 14 residues. CDR3 DNA: TGCGCCAGCAGCTTGATGGGGGCCAGCACTGAAGCTTTCTTT. It encodes CASSLMGASTEAFF.

The J gene is TRBJ1-2, the V gene TRBV4-1; 9 bases line up with TRBD1. With V trimmed by 6 bases and J by 7 bases, 21 bases remained unmatched. Germline loops: CDR1 MGHRA, CDR2 YSYEKL. The CDR3 runs 18 residues. The CDR3 region has the DNA TGCGCCAGCAGGCCCTACTCAAAGAAAGGGACAGGGCCGCGTGGCTACACCTTC. Its protein product is CASRPYSKKGTGPRGYTF.

The gene calls are TRBV1 and TRBJ1-2. TRBV1 is classified as a pseudogene. The CDR3 is made up of 12 amino acids. This CDR3 is CTSSPKSMGYTF. As DNA, the CDR3 is TGCACCAGCAGCCCAAAAAGCATGGGCTACACCTTC.

The chain links TRBV6-6 to TRBJ1-2, with 7 bases aligning to TRBD1. Trimming at V came to 7 bases and at J to 0 bases, leaving 5 bases not matched to a gene. From germline, CDR1 is MNHNY and CDR2 SVGAGI (reference sequence). This CDR3 has 14 amino acids. CDR3: CASNHGQANYGYTF. CDR3 bases: TGTGCCAGCAATCACGGACAGGCTAACTATGGCTACACCTTC.

The rearrangement uses TRBV9 and TRBJ1-4; 8 bases are shared with TRBD1. The ends lost 3 bases at V and 3 bases at J; junction bases unmatched: 4. Germline V gene data show CDR1 as SGDLS and CDR2 as YYNGEE. This CDR3 contains 15 residues. The CDR3 sequence: CASSATGGANEKLFF. DNA for the CDR3: TGTGCCAGCAGCGCAACAGGGGGAGCTAATGAAAAACTGTTTTTT.

The chain recombines TRBV5-1 with TRBJ2-2; the D gene is possibly TRBD1 (5 bases). This CDR3 region has 15 residues. V lost 2 bases to trimming and J lost 0 bases, with 8 bases between them. Germline loops: CDR1 SGHRS, CDR2 YFSETQ. CDR3 amino acids: CASSLTGANTGELFF. The DNA for the CDR3 is TGCGCCAGCAGCTTAACAGGCGCGAACACCGGGGAGCTGTTTTTT.

The chain uses TRBV19 and TRBJ2-5, with 12 bases matching TRBD2. This CDR3 has 18 amino acids. Germline V gene data show CDR1 as LNHDA and CDR2 as SQIVND (reference sequence). V lost 5 bases, J lost 4 bases, and 14 bases stayed unmatched. The CDR3 sequence: CASSARLAGESIGETQYF. The CDR3 DNA reads as TGTGCCAGTAGTGCGAGACTAGCGGGGGAGTCTATTGGAGAGACCCAGTACTTC.

V usage is TRBV6-1 and J usage is TRBJ1-3; TRBD1 agrees at 7 bases. V dropped 1 base and J dropped 0; count of bases not matched to a gene: 3. Per germline, CDR1 MNHNS and CDR2 SASEGT. This CDR3 has 16 residues. The DNA for the CDR3 is TGTGCCAGCAGTGAAGGAGGGACAGCCTCTGGAAACACCATATATTTT. The encoded protein is CASSEGGTASGNTIYF.